The present T cell receptor (beta chain) was sequenced within a study of blood T cell repertoires in COVID-19. Study at large: The United States, Italy and Spain supplied acute and convalescent COVID-19 samples. The cDNA or gDNA used as material had been derived from T cells, B-cell-depleted T cells, or PBMCs.

CDR3 length: 15 residues. In the original workflow: Reference gene primers were amplified, and this amplification served to estimate nucleated cell counts. Libraries were prepared by immunoSEQ multiplex PCR; TCRdb keeps only in-frame clonotypes and omits some of them. The V and J calls and clone size come from that table; D and trimming were worked out from the DNA. This sample has about 78,000 clones, with 90% found just once. This clonotype was obtained from a woman between 50 and 59 years old in a cohort sampled during active COVID-19. Sequenced input: peripheral blood. V usage is TRBV21-1 and J usage is TRBJ2-7; the D call of TRBD2 is as the table states it, not checked on the DNA. TRBV21-1 is a documented pseudogene. CDR3 in amino acids: CASSSQRGTSYEQYF. CDR3 nucleotides: TGTGCCAGCAGCAGCCAACGCGGGACCTCCTACGAGCAGTACTTC.